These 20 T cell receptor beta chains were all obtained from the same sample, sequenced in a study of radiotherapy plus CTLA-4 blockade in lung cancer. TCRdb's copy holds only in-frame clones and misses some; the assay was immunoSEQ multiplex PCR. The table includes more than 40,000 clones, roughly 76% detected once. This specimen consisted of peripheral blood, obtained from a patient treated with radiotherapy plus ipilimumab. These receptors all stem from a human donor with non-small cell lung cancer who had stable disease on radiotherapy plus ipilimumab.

The CDR3 DNA sequence: TGCGCCAGCAGCCAAGGGGGGTTAGCGGGGGTCGGTACCGGGGAGCTGTTTTTT. This gives the protein CASSQGGLAGVGTGELFF. This chain joins TRBV4-1 and TRBJ2-2, with 9 bases identical to TRBD2. The germline V gene encodes CDR1 MGHRA and CDR2 YSYEKL. J lost 5 bases, V lost 1 base, and 11 bases had no gene match. The CDR3 runs to 18 residues.

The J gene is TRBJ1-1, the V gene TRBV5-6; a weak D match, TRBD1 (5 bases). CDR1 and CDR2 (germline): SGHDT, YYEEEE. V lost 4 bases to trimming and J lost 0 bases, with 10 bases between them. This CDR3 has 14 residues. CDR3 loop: CASSPGAMNTEAFF. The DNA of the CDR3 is TGTGCCAGCAGCCCTGGGGCAATGAACACTGAAGCTTTCTTT.

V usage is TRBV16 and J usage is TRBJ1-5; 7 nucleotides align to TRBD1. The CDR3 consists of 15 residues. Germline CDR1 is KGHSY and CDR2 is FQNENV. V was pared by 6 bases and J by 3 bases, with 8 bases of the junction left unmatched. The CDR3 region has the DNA TGTGCCAGCAGTCTTGGACAGGTTGACAATCAGCCCCAGCATTTT. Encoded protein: CASSLGQVDNQPQHF.

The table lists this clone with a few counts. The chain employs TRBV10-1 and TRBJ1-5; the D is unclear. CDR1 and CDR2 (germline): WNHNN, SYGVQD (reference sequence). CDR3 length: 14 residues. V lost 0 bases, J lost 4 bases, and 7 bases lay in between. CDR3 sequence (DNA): TGCGCCAGCAGTGAGTCGGGGAGGAATCAGCCCCAGCATTTT. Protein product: CASSESGRNQPQHF.

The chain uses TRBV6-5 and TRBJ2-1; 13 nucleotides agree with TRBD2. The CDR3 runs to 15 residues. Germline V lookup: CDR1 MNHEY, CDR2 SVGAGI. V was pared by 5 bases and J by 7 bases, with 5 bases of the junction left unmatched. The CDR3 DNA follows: TGTGCCAGCAGTCGGACTAGCGGGGGTACGAATGAGCAGTTCTTC. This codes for CASSRTSGGTNEQFF.

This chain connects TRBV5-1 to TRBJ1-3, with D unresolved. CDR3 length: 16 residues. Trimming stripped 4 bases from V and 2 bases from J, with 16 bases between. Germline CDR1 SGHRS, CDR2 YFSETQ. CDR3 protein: CASSEPNAFPGNTIYF. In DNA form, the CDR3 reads TGCGCCAGCAGCGAACCGAACGCGTTCCCTGGAAACACCATATATTTT.

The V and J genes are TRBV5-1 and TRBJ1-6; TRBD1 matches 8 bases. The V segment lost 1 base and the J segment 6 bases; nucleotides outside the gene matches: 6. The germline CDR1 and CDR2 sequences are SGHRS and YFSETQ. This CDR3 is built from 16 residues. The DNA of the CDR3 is TGCGCCAGCAGCTTGCACAGGGGGACCCCTAATTCACCCCTCCACTTT. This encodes CASSLHRGTPNSPLHF. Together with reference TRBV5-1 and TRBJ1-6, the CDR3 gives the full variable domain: KAGVTQTPRYLIKTRGQQVTLSCSPISGHRSVSWYQQTPGQGLQFLFEYFSETQRNKGNFPGRFSGRQFSNSRSEMNVSTLELGDSALYLCASSLHRGTPNSPLHFGNGTRLTVT.

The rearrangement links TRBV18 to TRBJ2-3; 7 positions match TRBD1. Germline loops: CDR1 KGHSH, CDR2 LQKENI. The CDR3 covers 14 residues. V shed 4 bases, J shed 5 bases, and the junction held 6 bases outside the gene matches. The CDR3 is CASSQSTGEDTQYF. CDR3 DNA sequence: TGTGCCAGCTCACAATCTACAGGGGAAGATACGCAGTATTTT.

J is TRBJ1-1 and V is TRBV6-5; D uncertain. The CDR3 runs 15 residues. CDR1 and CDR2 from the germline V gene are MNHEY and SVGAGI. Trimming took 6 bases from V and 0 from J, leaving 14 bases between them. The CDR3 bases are TGTGCCAGCAGCCAACCGGGCTTCATGAACACTGAAGCTTTCTTT. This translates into CASSQPGFMNTEAFF.

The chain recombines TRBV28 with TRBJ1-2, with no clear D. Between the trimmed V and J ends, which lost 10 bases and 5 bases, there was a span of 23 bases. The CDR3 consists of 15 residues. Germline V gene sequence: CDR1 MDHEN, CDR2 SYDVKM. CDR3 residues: CATTNSGDTIYGYTF. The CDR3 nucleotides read TGTGCCACCACGAACTCGGGTGACACTATTTATGGCTACACCTTC.

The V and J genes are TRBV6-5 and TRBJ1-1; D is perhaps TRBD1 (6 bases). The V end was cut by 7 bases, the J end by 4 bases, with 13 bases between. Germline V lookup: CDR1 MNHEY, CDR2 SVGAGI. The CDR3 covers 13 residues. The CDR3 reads CASKGGAGTEAFF. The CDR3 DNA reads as TGTGCCAGCAAGGGGGGCGCGGGCACTGAAGCTTTCTTT.

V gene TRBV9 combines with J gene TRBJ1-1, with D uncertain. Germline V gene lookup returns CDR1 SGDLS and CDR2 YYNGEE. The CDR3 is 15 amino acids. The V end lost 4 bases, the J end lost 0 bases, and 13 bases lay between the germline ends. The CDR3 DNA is TGTGCCAGCAGCCCCCGATGGAGTGTGAACACTGAAGCTTTCTTT. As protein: CASSPRWSVNTEAFF.

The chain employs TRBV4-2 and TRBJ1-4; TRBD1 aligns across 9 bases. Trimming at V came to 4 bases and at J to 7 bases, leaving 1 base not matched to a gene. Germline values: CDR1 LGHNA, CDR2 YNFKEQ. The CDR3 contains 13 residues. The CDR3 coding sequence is TGTGCCAGCAGCCGGACAGGGGTTGAAAAACTGTTTTTT. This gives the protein CASSRTGVEKLFF.

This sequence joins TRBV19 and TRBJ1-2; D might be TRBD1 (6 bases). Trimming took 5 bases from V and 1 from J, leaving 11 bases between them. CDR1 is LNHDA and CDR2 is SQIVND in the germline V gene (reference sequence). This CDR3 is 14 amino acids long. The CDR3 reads CASSGRDNNYGYTF. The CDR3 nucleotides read TGTGCCAGTAGTGGCCGGGACAATAACTATGGCTACACCTTC.

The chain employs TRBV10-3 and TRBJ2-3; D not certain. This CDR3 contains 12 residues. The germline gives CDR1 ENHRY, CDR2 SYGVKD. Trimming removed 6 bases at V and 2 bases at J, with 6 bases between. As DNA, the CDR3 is TGTGCCATCAGGACGAACACAGATACGCAGTATTTT. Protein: CAIRTNTDTQYF.

The CDR3: CASSYNTVAYGYTF. CDR3 nucleotides: TGTGCCAGCAGTTACAATACCGTAGCTTATGGCTACACCTTC. This sequence joins TRBV6-5 and TRBJ1-2, with D unclear. Trimming left V 2 bases short and J 5 bases short, with 12 bases between. CDR1 is MNHEY, CDR2 SVGAGI, per germline. This CDR3 is 14 amino acids long.

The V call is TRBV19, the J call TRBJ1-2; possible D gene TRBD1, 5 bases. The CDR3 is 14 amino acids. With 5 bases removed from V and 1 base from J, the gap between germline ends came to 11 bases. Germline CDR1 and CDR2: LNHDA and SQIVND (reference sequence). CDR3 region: CASSPGLLNYGYTF. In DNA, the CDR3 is TGTGCCAGTAGTCCGGGACTCCTTAACTATGGCTACACCTTC.

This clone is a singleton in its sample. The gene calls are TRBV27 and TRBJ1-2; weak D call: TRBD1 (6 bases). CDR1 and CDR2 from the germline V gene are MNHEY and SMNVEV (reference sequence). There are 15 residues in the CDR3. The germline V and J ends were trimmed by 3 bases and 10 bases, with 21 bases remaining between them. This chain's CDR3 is CASSFGASGAPDYTF. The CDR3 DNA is TGTGCCAGCAGTTTTGGGGCGTCGGGGGCGCCGGACTACACCTTC.

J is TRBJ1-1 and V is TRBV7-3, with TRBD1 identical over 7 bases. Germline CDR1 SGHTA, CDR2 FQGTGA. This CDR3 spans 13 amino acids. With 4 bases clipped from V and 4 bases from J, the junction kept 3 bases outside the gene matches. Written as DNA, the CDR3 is TGTGCCAGCAGCTCACAGGGGACCACTGAAGCTTTCTTT. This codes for CASSSQGTTEAFF.

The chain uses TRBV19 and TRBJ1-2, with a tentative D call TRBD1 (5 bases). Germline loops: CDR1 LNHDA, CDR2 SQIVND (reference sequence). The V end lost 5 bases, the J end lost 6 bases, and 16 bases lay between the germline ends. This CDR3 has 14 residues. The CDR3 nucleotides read TGTGCCAGTAGTGCTTATCAGGGTTATAATGGCTACACCTTC. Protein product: CASSAYQGYNGYTF.